This T cell receptor (beta chain) is drawn from a study of T cell responses to AZD1222 COVID-19 vaccine. Remarks on this clone: Antigen: not known.

Findings of the study overall: Clonal diversity may have been underestimated, and the donors were mostly white British, with more females than males. At study baseline, merely five or six AZD1222 recipients were seropositive.

This table comes from immunoSEQ multiplex PCR, and its TCRdb copy is limited to in-frame clones, with some not included. The sample carries approximately 43,000 clones, approximately 90% recorded once. The sequence was obtained from an adult who received the AZD1222 COVID-19 vaccine. The sample here was peripheral blood, taken 28 days after the second AZD1222 dose.

The CDR3 nucleotides read TGTGCCAGCAGTGAAGGGCAGGGGAATTCACCCCTCCACTTT. Protein sequence: CASSEGQGNSPLHF. This rearrangement joins TRBV6-1 to TRBJ1-6, with a weak D call TRBD1 (6 bases). Germline V gives CDR1 MNHNS, CDR2 SASEGT. This CDR3 has 14 amino acids. The V gene lost 1 base and the J gene lost 7 bases, with 8 bases spanning the gap.